This passage covers 16 T cell receptor beta chains from one sample sequenced in a study of blood T cell repertoires in COVID-19. The protocol was immunoSEQ multiplex PCR, while the TCRdb copy is restricted to in-frame clones and leaves out a portion. The sample consists of about 200,000 clones, roughly nine tenths of them appearing once. The source material was peripheral blood. These receptors originate from a woman aged 70-85 years with acute or convalescent COVID-19.

The V gene is TRBV7-2, the J gene TRBJ2-6, with D possibly TRBD2 on 6 matching bases. Germline V CDR1 and CDR2: SGHTA, FQGNSA. V lost 0 bases to trimming and J lost 0 bases, with 6 bases between them. The CDR3 is made up of 16 amino acids. CDR3 nucleotides: TGTGCCAGCAGCTTAGCCGGGAGCTCTGGGGCCAACGTCCTGACTTTC. Translating it yields CASSLAGSSGANVLTF.

J is TRBJ1-1 and V is TRBV7-9, with 8 positions matching TRBD1. Losses at the gene ends were 5 bases for V and 9 bases for J; bases not matched to a gene: 8. The CDR3 has 13 amino acids. Per the germline V gene, CDR1 is SEHNR and CDR2 is FQNEAQ (reference sequence). For the CDR3, the DNA is TGTGCCAGCAGCCCCTGGACAGGGCTGCAAGCTTTCTTT. It yields the protein CASSPWTGLQAFF.

This clone was picked up a small number of times. The genes are TRBV27 and TRBJ2-2; the match to TRBD1 covers 9 bases. Per the germline V gene, CDR1 is MNHEY and CDR2 is SMNVEV (reference sequence). This CDR3 comprises 17 residues. The V and J ends lost 7 bases and 3 bases, in that order; junction bases with no gene match: 12. CDR3 in amino acids: CASTAYSGTGYTGELFF. The CDR3 region has the DNA TGTGCCAGCACCGCCTACTCCGGGACAGGGTACACCGGGGAGCTGTTTTTT.

V gene TRBV9 combines with J gene TRBJ1-2; 8 nucleotides align to TRBD1. The V and J ends lost 3 bases and 6 bases, in that order; junction bases with no gene match: 7. The germline gives CDR1 SGDLS, CDR2 YYNGEE. The CDR3 is 14 residues long. This chain's CDR3 is CASSATGGGNGYTF. CDR3 DNA sequence: TGTGCCAGCAGCGCTACAGGGGGTGGCAATGGCTACACCTTC.

This clone appeared once. The chain carries TRBV3-1 (or the pseudogene TRBV3-2) and TRBJ1-4; D uncertain. Trimming took 1 base from V and 4 from J, leaving 7 bases between them. The length of the CDR3 is 14 residues. CDR1 is LGHDT and CDR2 is YNNKEL in the germline V gene (reference sequence). CDR3 amino acids: CASSQANGNEKLFF. For the CDR3, the DNA is TGTGCCAGCAGCCAAGCTAACGGTAATGAAAAACTGTTTTTT.

The J gene is TRBJ2-1, the V gene TRBV9; TRBD1 agrees at 7 bases. The ends lost 0 bases at V and 9 bases at J; junction bases unmatched: 3. Germline V gives CDR1 SGDLS, CDR2 YYNGEE. The CDR3 runs 13 residues. CDR3 nucleotides: TGTGCCAGCAGCGTAGCTCCAGGGGGTGAGCAGTTCTTC. Translation gives CASSVAPGGEQFF.

This clone has only one observation. CDR3: CASSLVMGAIGETQYF. CDR3 nucleotide sequence: TGTGCCAGCAGCTTAGTCATGGGGGCCATAGGAGAGACCCAGTACTTC. The rearrangement links TRBV11-2 to TRBJ2-5, with a possible D match to TRBD1 (6 bases). Germline CDR1 SGHAT, CDR2 FQNNGV. There are 16 residues in the CDR3. Trimming took 1 base from V and 4 from J, leaving 16 bases between them. Full variable domain (rest looked up from reference TRBV11-2 and TRBJ2-5): EAGVAQSPRYKIIEKRQSVAFWCNPISGHATLYWYQQILGQGPKLLIQFQNNGVVDDSQLPKDRFSAERLKGVDSTLKIQPAKLEDSAVYLCASSLVMGAIGETQYFGPGTRLLVL.

The chain is built from TRBV12-3 or TRBV12-4 and TRBJ2-1, with 9 bases that match TRBD2. The J segment lost 10 bases and the V segment lost 5 bases, leaving 6 bases of the junction unmatched. The CDR3 totals 13 residues. CDR3 sequence reads: CASSTTSGFEQFF. The CDR3 DNA sequence: TGTGCCAGCAGTACGACTAGCGGTTTCGAGCAGTTCTTC.

The rearrangement joins TRBV11-3 to TRBJ1-6; D is undetermined. CDR3 length: 14 amino acids. Germline V CDR1 and CDR2: SGHNT, YENEEA. V lost 5 bases to trimming and J lost 10 bases, with 15 bases between them. The DNA of the CDR3 is TGTGCCAGCAGCCAACCCATTTCAGGCTCACCCCTCCACTTT. This translates into CASSQPISGSPLHF.

This clone was observed a handful of times. The chain links TRBV2 to TRBJ1-2, with 7 bases lining up with TRBD1. The CDR3 loop spans 13 amino acids. Germline CDR1 SNHLY, CDR2 FYNNEI. Trimming took 6 bases from V and 2 from J; bases not matched to a gene: 3. CDR3 in DNA: TGTGCCAGCAGAGAGACAGGGAACTATGGCTACACCTTC. It specifies CASRETGNYGYTF.

The J gene is TRBJ1-2, the V gene TRBV7-2, with D possibly matching TRBD1 (6 bases). Germline values: CDR1 SGHTA, CDR2 FQGNSA. This CDR3 is 13 amino acids long. V lost 5 bases and J 6 bases, leaving 13 bases between the germline ends. CDR3 nucleotide sequence: TGTGCCAGCAGCGCCGGGACACCGGATGGCTACACCTTC. Protein sequence: CASSAGTPDGYTF.

The chain links TRBV11-3 to TRBJ2-1; a weak D match, TRBD2 (5 bases). This CDR3 has 14 residues. Germline V gene data show CDR1 as SGHNT and CDR2 as YENEEA. V lost 5 bases and J lost 4, with 12 bases in between. The CDR3 DNA reads as TGTGCCAGCAGCCTGAGGGAACTTTACAATGAGCAGTTCTTC. It encodes CASSLRELYNEQFF.

The J gene is TRBJ1-4, the V gene TRBV4-2, with 7 bases lining up with TRBD1. The CDR3 has 14 residues. V was clipped by 4 bases and J by 7 bases; unmatched bases: 6. CDR1 LGHNA and CDR2 YNFKEQ come from the germline V gene. The CDR3 is CASSRGTEGEKLFF. The CDR3 region has the DNA TGTGCCAGCAGCCGTGGGACAGAAGGTGAAAAACTGTTTTTT.

The J gene is TRBJ1-2, the V gene TRBV11-2, with 7 nucleotides matching TRBD1. Germline-derived CDR1 and CDR2 are SGHAT and FQNNGV. V gave up 7 bases and J gave up 4 bases; unmatched junction bases: 9. This CDR3 comprises 14 residues. The CDR3 DNA follows: TGTGCCAGCACCCTAGAAGGGGGCTTCTATGGCTACACCTTC. It yields the protein CASTLEGGFYGYTF.

CDR3 loop: CASSHPKSGGNAGEQFF. As DNA, the CDR3 is TGTGCCAGCAGCCACCCTAAATCGGGAGGTAACGCAGGTGAGCAGTTCTTC. This chain uses TRBV7-9 with TRBJ2-1, with TRBD2 matching 7 bases. The J segment lost 9 bases and the V segment lost 5 bases, leaving 19 bases of the junction unmatched. CDR3 length: 17 amino acids. Germline CDR1 reads SEHNR; CDR2 reads FQNEAQ (reference sequence).

The chain recombines TRBV9 with TRBJ2-7; TRBD2 matches 11 bases. The CDR3 sequence is 15 residues long. V was pared by 4 bases and J by 3 bases, with 6 bases of the junction left unmatched. CDR1 SGDLS and CDR2 YYNGEE come from the germline V gene. CDR3 in DNA: TGTGCCAGCAGCCCCACTAGCGGGGGAGGCTACGAGCAGTACTTC. It is translated as CASSPTSGGGYEQYF.